These T cell receptor beta chains were read from a single sample in a study of T-cell reconstitution after alpha-beta-depleted transplantation in children. TCRdb used MiXCR to reprocess the PCR reads, holding one entry per CDR3 protein. This sample carries around 450,000 distinct CDR3 sequences, over 40% of them seen once, and the ten largest clones take 25% to 30%. Specimen: PBMCs, collected before TCRalphabeta/CD19-depleted stem cell transplant. The receptors shown here come from a girl aged 2 to 10 with aplastic anemia, due to receive a stem cell transplant. The CDR3 runs from the conserved cysteine through the conserved F or W. Fields, in order: CDR3 length, V gene, CDR3 protein.

15,TRBV5-1,CASSLGDFTGETQYF
14,TRBV12-3/TRBV12-4,CASSSGGAYNEQFF
14,TRBV5-1,CASSNERDGYEQYF
14,TRBV5-1,CASSVYKGASTQYF
16,TRBV15,CATSASLAEATDTQYF
15,TRBV6-1,CASSSTGPNTDTQYF
18,TRBV11-2,CASTERGQGTSRGEKLFF
16,TRBV12-3/TRBV12-4,CASSSSPGTGRPEQYF
13,TRBV4-1,CASSQEYTDTQYF
13,TRBV7-9,CAISDRDGEKLFF
16,TRBV20-1,CSALPLAGVSYNEQFF
17,TRBV28,CASSLLIWTGNTGELFF
15,TRBV6-5,CASSYSTGTGNTIYF
13,TRBV28,CASKGPDRGEQFF
16,TRBV24-1,CATSDGTSGSRDEQFF
12,TRBV6-5,CASSSKLYGYTF
16,TRBV29-1,CSVVSWGGMYKNIQYF
12,TRBV20-1,CSAPSGNTEAFF
12,TRBV20-1,CSASQSFYGYTF
16,TRBV7-9,CASSFLAASSYNEQFF
14,TRBV6-5,CASSYIIAPYEQYF
13,TRBV6-1,CASRTSGVDTQYF
14,TRBV12-3/TRBV12-4,CASSLGPGSETQYF
15,TRBV18,CASSLHPGVSDTQYF
14,TRBV10-3,CAISEAGFQETQYF
15,TRBV5-1,CASSPVVAGVEEQYF
14,TRBV20-1,CSAPGSGNQETQYF
19,TRBV20-1,CSARARSGGLAGRKDEQYF
14,TRBV20-1,CGARDHGSTDTQYF
16,TRBV20-1,CSAVRTSGTSTDTQYF
11,TRBV5-1,CASKTNYGYTF
20,TRBV29-1,CSVDQRGLAGGPFSYNEQFF
16,TRBV28,CASSPSQGSGANVLTF
13,TRBV10-3,CAISSGPPYEQYF
13,TRBV20-1,CSANSRQGGGYTF
17,TRBV5-6,CPSSLAVGRVDGNTIYF